Below, 5 T cell receptor beta chains from the same sample are listed, as sequenced in a study of blood T cell repertoires in COVID-19 (dated by TCRdb to 2020 to 2022). The library was built by means of the immunoSEQ multiplex PCR assay. In TCRdb, the immuneACCESS table is reduced to in-frame sequences with V and J assigned. These tables do not hold every clone; where another copy was compared, an unresolved V gene accounts for under half, and the others remain unexplained. Here the sample has 200,000 to 250,000 clones; 70% to 90% occur a single time. The ten largest account for 3.5% to 4% of the sample. Sequencing was carried out using PBMCs or T cells enriched from blood (not recorded which). Every receptor here comes from a woman between 40 and 50 years old with acute COVID-19.

CDR3 nucleotide sequence: TGTGCCAGCAGCCAAGCTCCAGGGGGCAGAACTGAGCAGTTCTTC. Protein sequence: CASSQAPGGRTEQFF. This chain connects TRBV14 to TRBJ2-1, with 8 bases that match TRBD1. The CDR3 contains 15 residues. Germline lookup yields CDR1 SGHDN and CDR2 FVKESK. The V and J ends lost 1 base and 9 bases, in that order; junction bases with no gene match: 8.

This clone was seen only once. The V gene is TRBV18, the J gene TRBJ2-1, with 9 bases matching TRBD2. The CDR3 contains 16 residues. Germline V gives CDR1 KGHSH, CDR2 LQKENI. J was trimmed by 4 bases and V by 3 bases; bases with no gene match: 7. The CDR3 region is CASSPKGREGYNEQFF. CDR3 nucleotides: TGTGCCAGCTCACCGAAAGGGCGGGAGGGTTACAATGAGCAGTTCTTC.

Here the CDR3 reads CASSSTGRTDTQYF. The CDR3 nucleotides read TGTGCCAGCTCATCGACAGGACGCACAGATACGCAGTATTTT. The chain couples TRBV18 to TRBJ2-3; possibly TRBD1 for D (6 bases). Trimming pared 5 bases from V and 1 base from J, leaving 10 bases between. This CDR3 contains 14 residues. Germline loops: CDR1 KGHSH, CDR2 LQKENI.

CDR3 DNA sequence: TGTGCCAGCTTCATCTCTGGGGCCAACGTCCTGACTTTC. Translated: CASFISGANVLTF. The chain employs TRBV18 and TRBJ2-6; D gene unclear. Trimming cost V 7 bases and J 0 bases, with 4 bases left between them. The CDR3 length is 13 residues. Germline V gene sequence: CDR1 KGHSH, CDR2 LQKENI.

This chain uses TRBV3-1 (or the pseudogene TRBV3-2) with TRBJ2-2; TRBD2 matches at 7 bases. V lost 0 bases, J lost 4 bases, and 5 bases stayed unmatched. Germline CDR1 reads LGHDT; CDR2 reads YNNKEL (reference sequence). This CDR3 region has 16 residues. The CDR3 coding sequence is TGTGCCAGCAGCCAAGAGGCGGGAGTAAGCACCGGGGAGCTGTTTTTT. This encodes CASSQEAGVSTGELFF.